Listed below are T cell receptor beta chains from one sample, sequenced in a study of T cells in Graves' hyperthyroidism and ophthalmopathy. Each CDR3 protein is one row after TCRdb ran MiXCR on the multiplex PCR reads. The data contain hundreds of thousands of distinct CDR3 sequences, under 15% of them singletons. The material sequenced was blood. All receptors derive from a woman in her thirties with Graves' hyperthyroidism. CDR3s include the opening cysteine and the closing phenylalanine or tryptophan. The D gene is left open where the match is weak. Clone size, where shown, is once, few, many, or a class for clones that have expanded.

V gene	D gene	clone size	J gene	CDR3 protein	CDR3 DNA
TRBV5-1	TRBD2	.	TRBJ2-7	CASSLGVAGAYEQYF	TGCGCCAGCAGCTTGGGGGTAGCGGGAGCTTACGAGCAGTACTTC
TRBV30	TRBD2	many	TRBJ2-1	CAWYSGGPGNEQFF	TGTGCCTGGTATAGCGGGGGGCCTGGGAATGAGCAGTTCTTC
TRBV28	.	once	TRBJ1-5	CASRLGSGFGQPQHF	TGTGCCAGCAGGCTGGGGTCAGGGTTTGGCCAGCCCCAGCATTTT
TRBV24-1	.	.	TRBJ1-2	CATSDRWDYGYTF	TGTGCCACCAGTGATCGATGGGACTATGGCTACACCTTC
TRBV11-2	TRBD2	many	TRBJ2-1	CASSSVKSGGYEQFF	TGTGCCAGCAGCTCGGTGAAATCGGGAGGGTATGAGCAGTTCTTC
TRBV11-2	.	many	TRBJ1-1	CASRPRFTEAFF	TGTGCCAGCAGGCCCAGGTTCACTGAAGCTTTCTTT
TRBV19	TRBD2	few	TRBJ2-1	CASSVGSGRGYNEQFF	TGTGCCAGCAGCGTCGGTAGCGGGAGAGGGTACAATGAGCAGTTCTTC
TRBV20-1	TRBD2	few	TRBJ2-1	CSADRLAGQGSYNEQFF	TGCAGTGCGGACCGACTAGCGGGGCAAGGATCCTACAATGAGCAGTTCTTC
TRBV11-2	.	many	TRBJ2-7	CASSLEVYEQYF	TGTGCCAGCAGCTTAGAGGTCTACGAGCAGTACTTC
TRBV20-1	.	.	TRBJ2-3	CSASAPGATDTQYF	TGCAGTGCTAGCGCCCCGGGAGCCACAGATACGCAGTATTTT
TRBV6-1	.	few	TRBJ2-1	CASREVRSSYNEQFF	TGTGCCAGCAGAGAAGTCAGGAGCTCCTACAATGAGCAGTTCTTC
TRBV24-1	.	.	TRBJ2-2	CATAQGTNTGELFF	TGTGCCACTGCCCAGGGGACGAACACCGGGGAGCTGTTTTTT
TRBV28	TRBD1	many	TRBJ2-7	CATRDRGTYEQYF	TGTGCTACCCGGGACAGGGGAACCTACGAGCAGTACTTC
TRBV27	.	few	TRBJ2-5	CASSLKWFGSGGPEETQYF	TGTGCCAGCAGTTTAAAATGGTTCGGGTCCGGGGGGCCGGAGGAGACCCAGTACTTC
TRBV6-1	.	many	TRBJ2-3	CASMTGIGTDTQYF	TGTGCCAGCATGACGGGAATAGGCACAGATACGCAGTATTTT